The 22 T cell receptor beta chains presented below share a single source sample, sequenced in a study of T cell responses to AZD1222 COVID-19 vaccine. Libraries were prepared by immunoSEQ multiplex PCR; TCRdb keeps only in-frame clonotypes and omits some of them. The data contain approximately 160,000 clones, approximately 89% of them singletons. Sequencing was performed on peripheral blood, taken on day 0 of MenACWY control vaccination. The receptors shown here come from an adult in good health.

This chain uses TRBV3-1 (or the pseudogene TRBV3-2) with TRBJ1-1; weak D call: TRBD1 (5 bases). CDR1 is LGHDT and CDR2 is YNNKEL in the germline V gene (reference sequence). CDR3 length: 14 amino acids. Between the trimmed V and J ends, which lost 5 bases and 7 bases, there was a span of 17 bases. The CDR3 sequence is CASSGGGDFSEAFF. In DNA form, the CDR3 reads TGTGCCAGCAGCGGAGGAGGGGACTTCAGTGAAGCTTTCTTT.

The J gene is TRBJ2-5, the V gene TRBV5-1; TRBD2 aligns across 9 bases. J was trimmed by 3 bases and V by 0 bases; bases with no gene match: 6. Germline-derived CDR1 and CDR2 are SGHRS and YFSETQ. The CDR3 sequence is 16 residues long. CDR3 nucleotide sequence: TGCGCCAGCAGCTTGGGCAGCGGGAGGTCTGAAGAGACCCAGTACTTC. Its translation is CASSLGSGRSEETQYF. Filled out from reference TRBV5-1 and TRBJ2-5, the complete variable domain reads KAGVTQTPRYLIKTRGQQVTLSCSPISGHRSVSWYQQTPGQGLQFLFEYFSETQRNKGNFPGRFSGRQFSNSRSEMNVSTLELGDSALYLCASSLGSGRSEETQYFGPGTRLLVL.

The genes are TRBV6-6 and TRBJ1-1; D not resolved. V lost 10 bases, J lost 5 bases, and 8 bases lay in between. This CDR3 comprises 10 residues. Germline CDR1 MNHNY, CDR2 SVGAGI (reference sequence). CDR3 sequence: CATLRTEAFF. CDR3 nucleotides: TGTGCCACCCTTAGGACTGAAGCTTTCTTT.

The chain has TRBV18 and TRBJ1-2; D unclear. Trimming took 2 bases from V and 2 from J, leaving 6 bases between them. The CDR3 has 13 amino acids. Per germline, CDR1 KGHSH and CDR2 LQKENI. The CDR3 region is CASSPGENYGYTF. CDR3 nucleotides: TGTGCCAGCTCACCAGGAGAAAACTATGGCTACACCTTC.

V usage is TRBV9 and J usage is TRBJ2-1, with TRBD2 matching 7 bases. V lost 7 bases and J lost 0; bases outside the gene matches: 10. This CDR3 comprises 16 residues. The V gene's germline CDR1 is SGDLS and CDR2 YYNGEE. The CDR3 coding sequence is TGTGCCAGCCATCGCGGGAGCCCGAGCTCCTACAATGAGCAGTTCTTC. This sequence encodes CASHRGSPSSYNEQFF.

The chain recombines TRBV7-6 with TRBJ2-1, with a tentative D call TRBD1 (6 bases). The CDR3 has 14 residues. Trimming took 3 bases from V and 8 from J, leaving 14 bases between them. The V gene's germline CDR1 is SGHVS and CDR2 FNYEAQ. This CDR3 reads CASSFGGKVDEQFF. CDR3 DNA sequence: TGTGCCAGCAGCTTTGGGGGCAAGGTCGATGAGCAGTTCTTC.

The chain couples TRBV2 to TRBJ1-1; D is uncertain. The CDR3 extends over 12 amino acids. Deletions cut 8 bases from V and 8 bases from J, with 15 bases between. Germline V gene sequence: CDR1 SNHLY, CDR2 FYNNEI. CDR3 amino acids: CASLYPQPEAFF. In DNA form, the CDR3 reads TGTGCCAGCCTTTACCCCCAGCCCGAAGCTTTCTTT.

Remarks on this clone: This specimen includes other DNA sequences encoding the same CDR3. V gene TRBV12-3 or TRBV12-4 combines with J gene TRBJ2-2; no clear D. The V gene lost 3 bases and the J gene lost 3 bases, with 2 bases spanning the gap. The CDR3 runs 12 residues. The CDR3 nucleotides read TGTGCCAGCAGTTTCTACACCGGGGAGCTGTTTTTT. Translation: CASSFYTGELFF.

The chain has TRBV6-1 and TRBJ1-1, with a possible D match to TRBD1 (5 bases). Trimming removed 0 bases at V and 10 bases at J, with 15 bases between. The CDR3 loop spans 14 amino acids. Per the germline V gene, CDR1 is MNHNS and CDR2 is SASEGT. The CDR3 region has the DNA TGTGCCAGCAGTGAAGCAGGAGGGGTGGTTAGAGCTTTCTTT. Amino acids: CASSEAGGVVRAFF.

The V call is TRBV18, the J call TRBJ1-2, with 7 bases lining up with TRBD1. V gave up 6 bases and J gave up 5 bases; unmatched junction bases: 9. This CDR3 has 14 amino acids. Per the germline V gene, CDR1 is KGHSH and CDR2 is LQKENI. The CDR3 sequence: CASSEDRSGYGYTF. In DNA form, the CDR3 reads TGTGCCAGCTCCGAGGACAGGTCAGGGTATGGCTACACCTTC.

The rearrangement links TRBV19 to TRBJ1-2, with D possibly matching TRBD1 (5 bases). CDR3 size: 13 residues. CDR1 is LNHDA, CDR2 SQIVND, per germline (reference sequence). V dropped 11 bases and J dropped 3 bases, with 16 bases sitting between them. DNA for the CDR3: TGTGCCGCAAAGGGGTTGTTCGACTATGGCTACACCTTC. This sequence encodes CAAKGLFDYGYTF.

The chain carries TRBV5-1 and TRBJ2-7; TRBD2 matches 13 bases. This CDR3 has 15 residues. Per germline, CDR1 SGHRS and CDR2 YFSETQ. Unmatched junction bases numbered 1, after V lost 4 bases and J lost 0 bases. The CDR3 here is CASSRTSGSSYEQYF. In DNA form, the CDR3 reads TGCGCCAGCAGCCGGACTAGCGGGAGCTCCTACGAGCAGTACTTC.

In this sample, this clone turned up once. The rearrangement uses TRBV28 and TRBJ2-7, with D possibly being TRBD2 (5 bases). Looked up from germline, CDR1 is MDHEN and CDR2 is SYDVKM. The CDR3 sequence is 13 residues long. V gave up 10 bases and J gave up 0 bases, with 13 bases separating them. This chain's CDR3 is CATQRPSSYEQYF. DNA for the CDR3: TGTGCCACCCAGCGGCCGTCCTCCTACGAGCAGTACTTC.

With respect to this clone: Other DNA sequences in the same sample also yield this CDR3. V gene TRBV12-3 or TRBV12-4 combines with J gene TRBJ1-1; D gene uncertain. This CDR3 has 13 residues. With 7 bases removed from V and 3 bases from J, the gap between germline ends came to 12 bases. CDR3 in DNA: TGTGCCAGCACCACTCGGCAGTACACTGAAGCTTTCTTT. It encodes CASTTRQYTEAFF.

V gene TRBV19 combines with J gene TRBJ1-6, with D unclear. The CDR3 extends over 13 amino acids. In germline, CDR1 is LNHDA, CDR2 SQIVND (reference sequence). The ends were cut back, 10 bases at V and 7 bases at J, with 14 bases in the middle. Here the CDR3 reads CATGDELNSPLHF. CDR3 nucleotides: TGTGCCACCGGAGACGAACTGAATTCACCCCTCCACTTT.

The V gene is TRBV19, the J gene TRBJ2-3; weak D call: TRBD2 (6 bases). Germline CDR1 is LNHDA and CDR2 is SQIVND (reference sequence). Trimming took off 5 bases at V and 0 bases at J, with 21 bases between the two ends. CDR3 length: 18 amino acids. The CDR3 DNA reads TGTGCCAGTAGTCCTCACAGACTAGGCGGCCCGAGCACAGATACGCAGTATTTT. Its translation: CASSPHRLGGPSTDTQYF.

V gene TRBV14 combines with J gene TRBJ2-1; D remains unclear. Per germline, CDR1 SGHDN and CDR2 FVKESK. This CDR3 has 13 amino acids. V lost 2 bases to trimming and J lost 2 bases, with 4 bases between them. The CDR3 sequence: CASSQTAYNEQFF. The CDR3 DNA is TGTGCCAGCAGCCAAACTGCCTACAATGAGCAGTTCTTC.

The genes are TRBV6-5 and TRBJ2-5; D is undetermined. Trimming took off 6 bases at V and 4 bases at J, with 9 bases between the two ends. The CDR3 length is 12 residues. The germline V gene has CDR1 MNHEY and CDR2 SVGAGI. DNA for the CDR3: TGTGCCAGCAGCCACAATTCAGAGACCCAGTACTTC. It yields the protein CASSHNSETQYF.

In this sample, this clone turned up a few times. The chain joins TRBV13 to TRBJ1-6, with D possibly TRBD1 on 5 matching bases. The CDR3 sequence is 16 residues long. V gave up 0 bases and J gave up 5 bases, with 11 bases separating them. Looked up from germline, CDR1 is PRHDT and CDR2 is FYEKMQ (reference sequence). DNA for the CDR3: TGTGCCAGCAGCTTAGGTCCAGGGCTTGATAATTCACCCCTCCACTTT. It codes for CASSLGPGLDNSPLHF.

CDR3 DNA: TGTGCCAGCAGTTTTGGGATATCCTACGAGCAGTACTTC. It is translated as CASSFGISYEQYF. J is TRBJ2-7 and V is TRBV12-3 or TRBV12-4; no clear D gene. The V and J ends lost 3 bases and 1 base respectively, with 7 bases between them. The CDR3 length is 13 residues.

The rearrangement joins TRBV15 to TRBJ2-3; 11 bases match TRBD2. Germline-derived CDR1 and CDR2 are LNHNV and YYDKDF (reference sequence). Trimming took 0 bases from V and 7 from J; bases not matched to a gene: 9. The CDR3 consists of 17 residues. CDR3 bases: TGTGCCACCAGCAGAGATCCCACTAGCGGGGGAGAGAATACGCAGTATTTT. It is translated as CATSRDPTSGGENTQYF.

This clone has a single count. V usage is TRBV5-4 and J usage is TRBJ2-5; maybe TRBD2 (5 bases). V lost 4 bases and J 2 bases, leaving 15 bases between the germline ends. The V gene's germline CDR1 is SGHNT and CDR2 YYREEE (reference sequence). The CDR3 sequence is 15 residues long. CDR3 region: CASSPGLVLQETQYF. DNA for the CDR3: TGTGCCAGCAGCCCCGGACTTGTCTTACAAGAGACCCAGTACTTC.